The present T cell receptor beta chain was sequenced within a study of shared clonotypes between healthy human individuals. Overall study: In total, the donors were a couple of women and a few men aged 18 to 49.

TCRdb's copy holds only in-frame clones and misses some; the assay was immunoSEQ multiplex PCR. The sample carries around 1.1 million clones, around 82% recorded once. Input material: memory CD4+ T cells from PBMCs. The subset denotes: CD45RA-negative fraction. This TCR was recovered from a young man in good health. Some clones in this sample may be carry-over from other donors' samples.

CDR3 sequence reads: CASTLGSLGPGRYGYTF. The CDR3 region has the DNA TGTGCCAGCACCCTAGGTTCATTGGGGCCCGGACGCTATGGCTACACCTTC. This sequence joins TRBV28 and TRBJ1-2; TRBD1 might be the D (5 bases). Germline V gene data show CDR1 as MDHEN and CDR2 as SYDVKM. V gave up 7 bases and J gave up 4 bases, with 25 bases separating them. CDR3 size: 17 residues.